This TCR beta chain was sequenced during a study of CD8 T cells in ankylosing spondylitis. Libraries of TCR beta came from quantitative 5'-RACE with molecular barcodes. TCRdb called the 5' RACE reads again in MiXCR, with one record for every CDR3 protein. The repertoire holds hundreds of thousands of distinct CDR3 sequences, with roughly 32% as singletons. This clonotype showed up just a few times. The antigen is undetermined. Findings and limits, study-wide: Earlier work had already found some motif variants in reactive arthritis synovial fluid and blood. Characteristic of ankylosing spondylitis blood, it appeared, was a TCR beta motif comprising about eight highly homologous variants.

The sequence was collected from a male donor with ankylosing spondylitis or in good health (not recorded which). Sequenced: blood, either unsorted or a sorted T cell fraction (not recorded which).

This CDR3 reads CSAIWEVADTQYF. The CDR3 nucleotides are TGCAGCGCAATTTGGGAGGTGGCAGATACGCAGTATTTT. The chain recombines TRBV29-1 with TRBJ2-3; D may be TRBD2 (6 bases). The CDR3 spans 13 residues. Germline CDR1 reads SQVTM; CDR2 reads ANQGSEA. Trimming cost V 7 bases and J 4 bases, with 15 bases left between them.